This TCR beta chain was sequenced for a study of blood T cells in healthy people across ages. Turning to the study itself: Through template switching, about one barcoded beta molecule was captured per two T cells, as measured in model experiments.

The sample providers were healthy Caucasian people from Russia, aged about 6 to 90. Donors gave around 10 milliliters of peripheral blood apiece. About this clonotype itself: Its specificity is unknown.

General observations from the study: Among long-lived donors, naive CD4+ cells were more numerous and diversity higher than in aged donors.

Combining a sample-barcoded 5' primer with a J-beta primer mix, a second PCR ran for roughly 7 to 12 cycles. TCRdb reprocessed the 5' RACE reads via MiXCR and lists one record per CDR3 protein. The data hold some 1.6 million distinct CDR3 sequences, with about 35% observed a single time. The ends lost 1 base at V and 1 base at J; junction bases unmatched: 3. Germline CDR1 LGHDT, CDR2 YNNKEL (reference sequence). The CDR3 covers 16 residues. The clonotype originates from a woman under 40 in good health. The gene calls are TRBV3-1 and TRBJ2-5, with 10 bases identical to TRBD2. Source material: blood. CDR3 sequence: CASSQAIAGGQETQYF. The CDR3 bases are TGTGCCAGCAGCCAAGCTATAGCGGGGGGCCAAGAGACCCAGTACTTC.